The 10 T cell receptor beta chains given below trace back to one sample, sequenced in a study of T cells in Graves' hyperthyroidism and ophthalmopathy. Researchers took RNA transcripts and amplified the TCR beta CDR3 regions from them. The HTBI primer set drove a first-round RT-PCR of the TCR CDR3. TCRdb used MiXCR to reprocess the multiplex PCR reads, holding one entry per CDR3 protein. Of around 600,000 distinct CDR3 sequences detected, less than 45% appear once; the ten largest clones hold less than 9%. The sequencing sample was made of peripheral blood or thyroid tissue (not recorded which). The receptors were sampled from an adult man with Graves' disease, either hyperthyroidism or ophthalmopathy (not recorded which).

V is TRBV15 and J is TRBJ2-6; TRBD2 matches at 7 bases. The trim removed 5 bases at V and 2 bases at J, leaving 6 bases unmatched. The CDR3 is 16 residues long. Germline V CDR1 and CDR2: LNHNV, YYDKDF (reference sequence). Written as DNA, the CDR3 is TGTGCCACCAGCTCAAGTGGGAGGGCTGGGGCCAACGTCCTGACTTTC. As protein: CATSSSGRAGANVLTF.

This CDR3 reads CASSLNTGDTEAFF. Written as DNA, the CDR3 is TGTGCCAGCAGCCTCAATACAGGGGACACTGAAGCTTTCTTT. The chain is built from TRBV19 and TRBJ1-1; 7 nucleotides match TRBD1. This CDR3 region has 14 residues. CDR1 and CDR2 (germline): LNHDA, SQIVND (reference sequence). V was pared by 9 bases and J by 3 bases, with 10 bases of the junction left unmatched.

V gene TRBV29-1 combines with J gene TRBJ2-5; a possible D gene is TRBD1 (6 bases). Germline CDR1 reads SQVTM; CDR2 reads ANQGSEA. There are 12 residues in the CDR3. Between the trimmed V and J ends, which lost 8 bases and 2 bases, there was a span of 12 bases. Here the CDR3 DNA reads TGCAGCAGTTGGACAGCACAAGAGACCCAGTACTTC. Residues: CSSWTAQETQYF.

This chain uses TRBV20-1 with TRBJ1-2; D might be TRBD1 (5 bases). The V end lost 0 bases, the J end lost 2 bases, and 10 bases lay between the germline ends. The CDR3 totals 14 residues. Germline CDR1 is DFQATT and CDR2 is SNEGSKA (reference sequence). DNA for the CDR3: TGCAGTGCTAGAGATTCTGACAGCAACTATGGCTACACCTTC. It is translated as CSARDSDSNYGYTF.

The genes are TRBV9 and TRBJ1-3; D gene uncertain. CDR1 and CDR2 (germline): SGDLS, YYNGEE. Trimming shortened V by 5 bases and J by 2 bases, and 14 bases separated the two germline ends. This CDR3 region has 15 residues. CDR3 protein: CASSEAPGPGNTIYF. The DNA for the CDR3 is TGTGCCAGCAGTGAAGCGCCGGGCCCTGGAAACACCATATATTTT.

The chain carries TRBV7-9 and TRBJ1-6, with 11 nucleotides matching TRBD1. V shed 3 bases, J shed 8 bases, and the junction held 3 bases outside the gene matches. The CDR3 totals 15 residues. Germline assignment: CDR1 SEHNR and CDR2 FQNEAQ (reference sequence). The CDR3 sequence: CASSFGTGGDSPLHF. The CDR3 nucleotides are TGTGCCAGCAGCTTCGGGACAGGGGGAGATTCACCCCTCCACTTT.

This clonotype was picked up a small number of times. This chain links TRBV20-1 with TRBJ1-5; D not certain. CDR3 size: 15 residues. V was trimmed by 0 bases and J by 4 bases, leaving 13 bases between them. The germline V gene has CDR1 DFQATT and CDR2 SNEGSKA (reference sequence). The CDR3 loop reads CSARDRLLGNQPQHF. The CDR3 DNA follows: TGCAGTGCTAGAGATAGACTATTGGGGAATCAGCCCCAGCATTTT.

The chain uses TRBV12-3 or TRBV12-4 and TRBJ2-7; D possibly corresponds to TRBD1 (6 bases). This CDR3 has 15 residues. V lost 6 bases to trimming and J lost 1 base, with 16 bases between them. In DNA, the CDR3 is TGTGCCAGCAGCCAAAACCCGGACAGTTCCTACGAGCAGTACTTC. Translating it yields CASSQNPDSSYEQYF.

This clonotype was seen only a few times. This rearrangement joins TRBV7-9 to TRBJ2-7; 7 nucleotides agree with TRBD1. Losses at the gene ends were 5 bases for V and 3 bases for J; bases not matched to a gene: 7. In germline, CDR1 is SEHNR, CDR2 FQNEAQ (reference sequence). CDR3 length equals 14 residues. CDR3 residues: CASSPGQTNYEQYF. The CDR3 coding sequence is TGTGCCAGCAGCCCGGGACAGACTAACTACGAGCAGTACTTC.

This clonotype came up many times. CDR3 sequence reads: CASSEGPLNQPQHF. CDR3 nucleotides: TGTGCCAGCAGCGAGGGACCGCTGAATCAGCCCCAGCATTTT. The rearrangement joins TRBV13 to TRBJ1-5; D is possibly TRBD1 (5 bases). The V end was cut by 5 bases, the J end by 4 bases, with 12 bases between. Germline values: CDR1 PRHDT, CDR2 FYEKMQ (reference sequence). CDR3 size: 14 residues.